Listed here is a single T cell receptor beta chain. The data are from a study of blood T cell repertoires in COVID-19. CDR1 MDHEN and CDR2 SYDVKM come from the germline V gene. The J segment lost 4 bases and the V segment lost 8 bases, leaving 8 bases of the junction unmatched. The CDR3 is made up of 14 amino acids. Profiling relied on immunoSEQ multiplex PCR, and the TCRdb table lists in-frame clones only, not all of them. The sample comprises about 180,000 clones, around nine tenths of which are singletons, and roughly 0.56% rests with the top ten. The chain combines TRBV28 with TRBJ2-5, with 9 bases aligning to TRBD1. The TCR was taken from a man aged 45-65 years with acute or convalescent COVID-19. The specimen was peripheral blood. The CDR3 sequence: CASWSTGGRETQYF. CDR3 DNA: TGTGCCAGCTGGTCGACAGGGGGTCGAGAGACCCAGTACTTC.